This entry lists 28 T cell receptor beta chains sequenced from one sample in a study of T cell repertoires in cytomegalovirus infection (dated by TCRdb to about 2019). The sample was run on an Illumina HiSeq 1500. TCRdb applied fastp at Q25 and MiXCR to the public reads, then kept only in-frame beta chains. All rows with the same CDR3 protein become a single entry with the most common DNA and genes. For this sample the table gives 27,000 or so distinct CDR3 sequences, of which 19% were detected only once. 80% to 90% of the sample rests with the top ten. These receptors have no identified antigens. The sample's treatment or condition label, decoded: in vitro stimulation with specific CMV peptide epitopes to enrich CMV-specific T cells. The specimen comprised CD8+ T cells from cultured PBMCs, sampled from culture after CMV antigen stimulation. These receptors were taken from a human donor in good health (CMV status not recorded). Some clones in this sample may be carry-over from other donors' samples.

This clonotype came up once. The chain links TRBV28 to TRBJ1-5; no definite D call. This CDR3 is built from 12 residues. Trimming took off 4 bases at V and 4 bases at J, with 5 bases between the two ends. Germline CDR1 is MDHEN and CDR2 is SYDVKM. The CDR3 DNA is TGTGCCAGCAGTTCCAAGAATCAGCCCCAGCATTTT. Amino acid sequence: CASSSKNQPQHF.

The chain is built from TRBV7-1 and TRBJ2-7; the match to TRBD1 covers 8 bases. TRBV7-1 is noted as an ORF with a role that remains uncertain. V was pared by 7 bases and J by 1 base, with 6 bases of the junction left unmatched. The CDR3 has 14 amino acids. The CDR3 region is CASIQGASSYEQYF. The CDR3 DNA reads as TGTGCCAGCATCCAGGGGGCTAGTTCCTACGAGCAGTACTTC.

This clonotype was observed a few times. CDR3 sequence reads: CASSRGGGQSTDTQYF. DNA of the CDR3: TGTGCCAGCAGCAGAGGCGGGGGGCAGAGCACAGATACGCAGTATTTT. The chain uses TRBV7-2 and TRBJ2-3; 8 positions agree with TRBD2. With 5 bases clipped from V and 0 bases from J, the junction kept 7 bases outside the gene matches. Germline values: CDR1 SGHTA, CDR2 FQGNSA. There are 16 residues in the CDR3.

The CDR3 sequence is CASSLEPGNNEQFF. For the CDR3, the DNA is TGTGCCAGCAGCTTGGAGCCAGGGAACAATGAGCAGTTCTTC. The V call is TRBV5-5, the J call TRBJ2-1, with a weak D call TRBD1 (5 bases). Germline V gives CDR1 SGHKS, CDR2 YYEKEE (reference sequence). The CDR3 is 14 amino acids. V lost 0 bases, J lost 5 bases, and 9 bases lay in between.

This clonotype was picked up a small number of times. The chain combines TRBV11-1 with TRBJ2-1, with 12 nucleotides matching TRBD2. The CDR3 consists of 17 residues. V gave up 7 bases and J gave up 0 bases; unmatched junction bases: 7. Germline values: CDR1 SGHAT, CDR2 FQDESV (reference sequence). The CDR3 DNA is TGTGCCAGCACCGGGACTAGCGGGCACAACTCCTACAATGAGCAGTTCTTC. Translating gives CASTGTSGHNSYNEQFF.

This clonotype came up many times. The V and J genes are TRBV7-2 and TRBJ1-1; D is ambiguous. The CDR3 length is 13 residues. The germline V and J ends were trimmed by 6 bases and 8 bases, with 16 bases remaining between them. Germline CDR1 SGHTA, CDR2 FQGNSA. The CDR3 loop is CASRVGGLREAFF. CDR3 bases: TGTGCCAGCAGAGTCGGTGGGTTGAGGGAAGCTTTCTTT.

This chain links TRBV6-1 with TRBJ1-5; D gene unclear. CDR1 MNHNS and CDR2 SASEGT come from the germline V gene. Trimming removed 7 bases from V and 10 bases from J, with 23 bases in between. The CDR3 extends over 15 amino acids. The CDR3 DNA reads as TGTGCCAGCACCGAAGCGGACGGTGGGTTCAGACCCCAGCATTTT. It codes for CASTEADGGFRPQHF.

The rearrangement joins TRBV7-9 to TRBJ2-1; D remains unclear. Trimming stripped 7 bases from V and 3 bases from J, with 7 bases between. Germline CDR1 reads SEHNR; CDR2 reads FQNEAQ (reference sequence). This CDR3 comprises 12 residues. CDR3 sequence (DNA): TGTGCCAGCAATGGGGACTACAATGAGCAGTTCTTC. Its protein product is CASNGDYNEQFF.

V gene TRBV5-1 combines with J gene TRBJ1-1, with 7 bases matching TRBD1. J lost 4 bases, V lost 5 bases, and 5 bases had no gene match. The CDR3 has 13 residues. From germline, CDR1 is SGHRS and CDR2 YFSETQ. The CDR3 sequence is CASSSTGSTEAFF. Here the CDR3 DNA reads TGCGCCAGCAGTTCGACAGGGAGCACTGAAGCTTTCTTT.

This clonotype came up a few times. The chain employs TRBV6-5 and TRBJ1-2; maybe TRBD1 (5 bases). From germline, CDR1 is MNHEY and CDR2 SVGAGI. The V and J ends lost 0 bases and 4 bases respectively, with 18 bases between them. The CDR3 runs 17 residues. DNA of the CDR3: TGTGCCAGCAGTTACTCGGAGGGACGGATTTTTTTCTATGGCTACACCTTC. Protein: CASSYSEGRIFFYGYTF.

In this sample, this clonotype turned up a few times. The gene calls are TRBV18 and TRBJ2-1; D is undetermined. Trimming shortened V by 3 bases and J by 0 bases, and 9 bases separated the two germline ends. The CDR3 is 15 residues long. The germline CDR1 and CDR2 sequences are KGHSH and LQKENI. The CDR3 reads CASSPAGYSYNEQFF. CDR3 sequence (DNA): TGTGCCAGCTCACCCGCAGGATACTCCTACAATGAGCAGTTCTTC.

In this sample, this clonotype turned up many times. The CDR3 loop is CASSKRGGLGKYEQYF. The DNA of the CDR3 is TGTGCCAGCAGCAAACGGGGAGGACTAGGGAAGTACGAGCAGTACTTC. J is TRBJ2-7 and V is TRBV7-8; 7 bases are a match to TRBD2. Germline loops: CDR1 SGHVS, CDR2 FQNEAQ. V lost 5 bases, J lost 4 bases, and 14 bases stayed unmatched. The CDR3 has 16 amino acids.

The V call is TRBV14, the J call TRBJ2-2; possible D gene TRBD1, 5 bases. V was shortened by 0 bases and J by 4 bases, with 15 bases between the two germline ends. The CDR3 is made up of 17 amino acids. Germline assignment: CDR1 SGHDN and CDR2 FVKESK. CDR3 protein: CASSQDWWQGPTGELFF. As DNA, the CDR3 is TGTGCCAGCAGCCAAGATTGGTGGCAGGGCCCCACCGGGGAGCTGTTTTTT.

This clonotype appeared a few times. The V and J genes are TRBV7-8 and TRBJ1-1; 9 bases fit TRBD1. The V gene end was trimmed by 5 bases and the J gene end by 5 bases; junction bases not matched to a gene: 6. This CDR3 comprises 14 residues. CDR1 SGHVS and CDR2 FQNEAQ come from the germline V gene. CDR3 region: CASSTGTGRTEAFF. The CDR3 DNA is TGTGCCAGCAGCACCGGGACAGGGAGGACTGAAGCTTTCTTT. Based on the CDR3 plus reference TRBV7-8 and TRBJ1-1, the full variable domain is GAGVSQSPRYKVAKRGQDVALRCDPISGHVSLFWYQQALGQGPEFLTYFQNEAQLDKSGLPSDRFFAERPEGSVSTLKIQRTQQEDSAVYLCASSTGTGRTEAFFGQGTRLTVV.

This clonotype turned up a few times. The gene calls are TRBV7-2 and TRBJ2-3; D uncertain. CDR3 length: 12 residues. The germline CDR1 and CDR2 sequences are SGHTA and FQGNSA. V lost 0 bases to trimming and J lost 11 bases, with 9 bases between them. CDR3 coding DNA: TGTGCCAGCAGCTTAGCCCCCCGATTGCAGTATTTT. Translating it yields CASSLAPRLQYF. Drawing the rest from reference TRBV7-2 and TRBJ2-3, the complete variable domain is GAGVSQSPSNKVTEKGKDVELRCDPISGHTALYWYRQSLGQGLEFLIYFQGNSAPDKSGLPSDRFSAERTGGSVSTLTIQRTQQEDSAVYLCASSLAPRLQYFGPGTRLTVL.

The CDR3 nucleotides read TGTGCCAGCAGGGTGACAGGGGGTAGCAATCAGCCCCAGCATTTT. This translates into CASRVTGGSNQPQHF. This chain uses TRBV28 with TRBJ1-5, with 9 bases identical to TRBD1. The CDR3 runs to 15 residues. Losses at the gene ends were 6 bases for V and 0 bases for J; bases not matched to a gene: 3. Germline CDR1 and CDR2: MDHEN and SYDVKM. Complete variable domain (other parts from reference TRBV28 and TRBJ1-5): DVKVTQSSRYLVKRTGEKVFLECVQDMDHENMFWYRQDPGLGLRLIYFSYDVKMKEKGDIPEGYSVSREKKERFSLILESASTNQTSMYLCASRVTGGSNQPQHFGDGTRLSIL.

This clonotype was found a few times. The chain combines TRBV12-3 or TRBV12-4 with TRBJ2-5, with 8 bases that match TRBD2. The CDR3 loop spans 16 amino acids. J was trimmed by 1 base and V by 3 bases; bases with no gene match: 7. The chain's CDR3 is CASSFKAGESQETQYF. DNA of the CDR3: TGTGCCAGCAGTTTTAAAGCGGGGGAAAGCCAAGAGACCCAGTACTTC.

This clonotype was found a few times. Just one base apart from a much larger clone, this may be a read error. The V gene is TRBV7-3, the J gene TRBJ1-5; D unclear. This CDR3 is 18 amino acids long. V dropped 1 base and J dropped 7 bases, with 23 bases sitting between them. The germline CDR1 and CDR2 sequences are SGHTA and FQGTGA. DNA of the CDR3: TGTGCCAGCAGCTTAAAGGTTCCCCATAGAGGGATGGGACAGCCCCAGCATTTT. This gives the protein CASSLKVPHRGMGQPQHF.

The J gene is TRBJ2-5, the V gene TRBV7-2; 7 bases fit TRBD2. With V trimmed by 1 base and J by 2 bases, 4 bases remained unmatched. Germline V gene data show CDR1 as SGHTA and CDR2 as FQGNSA. This CDR3 has 15 residues. The CDR3 bases are TGTGCCAGCAGCTTAGGGCTAGCGGCTCAAGAGACCCAGTACTTC. Amino acid sequence: CASSLGLAAQETQYF.

The chain links TRBV12-3 or TRBV12-4 to TRBJ1-2; perhaps TRBD1 as D (5 bases). The CDR3 totals 12 residues. Trimming removed 5 bases at V and 8 bases at J, with 12 bases between. The CDR3 spells CASSLEWGGYTF. The CDR3 nucleotides are TGTGCCAGCAGTCTAGAGTGGGGCGGCTACACCTTC.

This clonotype was counted only a few times. The chain recombines TRBV6-5 with TRBJ2-3; 9 bases agree with TRBD1. The CDR3 is made up of 16 amino acids. Germline V lookup: CDR1 MNHEY, CDR2 SVGAGI. The ends lost 5 bases at V and 0 bases at J; junction bases unmatched: 6. CDR3 nucleotide sequence: TGTGCCAGCAGTAAGGGACAGGGCCTAAGCACAGATACGCAGTATTTT. It yields the protein CASSKGQGLSTDTQYF.

This clonotype appeared many times. V and J are TRBV7-2 and TRBJ2-2, with D perhaps assigned TRBD1 or TRBD2 (6 bases each). This CDR3 contains 14 residues. Between the trimmed V and J ends, which lost 7 bases and 4 bases, there was a span of 13 bases. From germline, CDR1 is SGHTA and CDR2 FQGNSA. The chain's CDR3 is CASTLGGPTGELFF. CDR3 in DNA: TGTGCCAGCACTCTAGGGGGGCCCACCGGGGAGCTGTTTTTT.

This clonotype turned up a few times. The limits of the CDR3 on the DNA are not certain, so only TCRdb's listed CDR3 is given. This chain joins TRBV6-6 and TRBJ1-6. The length of the CDR3 is 15 amino acids, counting both ends. Germline CDR1 and CDR2: MNHNY and SVGAGI (reference sequence). This CDR3 is CASSTSPDNNSPLHF.

For this clonotype: It may be a read error: a sequence one base away is much more abundant. CDR3 sequence (DNA): TGTGCCAGCAGCTTAAGGAACAGAAGAAACACCATATATTTT. It is translated as CASSLRNRRNTIYF. The chain couples TRBV13 to TRBJ1-3, with unresolved D. V was cut by 2 bases and J by 5 bases, with 10 bases left in between. The CDR3 is made up of 14 amino acids. Germline lookup yields CDR1 PRHDT and CDR2 FYEKMQ (reference sequence).

This clonotype has just a few counts. This chain joins TRBV7-2 and TRBJ1-5; D possibly corresponds to TRBD1 (6 bases). The CDR3 is 18 residues long. The V end was cut by 2 bases, the J end by 0 bases, with 17 bases between. In germline, CDR1 is SGHTA, CDR2 FQGNSA. CDR3 region: CASSLKVGAGNSNQPQHF. CDR3 DNA sequence: TGTGCCAGCAGCTTAAAGGTGGGGGCAGGTAATAGCAATCAGCCCCAGCATTTT.

Ten or more counts support this clonotype. The rearrangement joins TRBV6-2 or TRBV6-3 to TRBJ2-5; 10 positions match TRBD1. CDR3 length: 15 residues. The germline gives CDR1 MNHEY, CDR2 SVGEGT. Germline trimming cut 6 bases from V and 4 bases from J; bases unmatched to any gene: 8. CDR3 protein: CASRSTGGLVETQYF. DNA for the CDR3: TGTGCCAGCAGGTCGACAGGGGGCTTAGTAGAGACCCAGTACTTC.

This clonotype has just a few counts. The V and J genes are TRBV11-2 and TRBJ2-5; D gene ambiguous. V was trimmed by 5 bases and J by 5 bases, leaving 18 bases between them. The CDR3 length is 15 residues. Looked up from germline, CDR1 is SGHAT and CDR2 is FQNNGV. The CDR3 sequence is CASSLYPQAQETQYF. The CDR3, as DNA: TGTGCCAGCAGCCTATACCCCCAAGCGCAGGAGACCCAGTACTTC.

This clonotype has at least ten counts. The chain combines TRBV28 with TRBJ1-1; unclear D gene. Germline-derived CDR1 and CDR2 are MDHEN and SYDVKM. The ends were cut back, 1 base at V and 3 bases at J, with 3 bases in the middle. The CDR3 extends over 12 amino acids. The CDR3 reads CASSLLYTEAFF. Written as DNA, the CDR3 is TGTGCCAGCAGTTTATTATACACTGAAGCTTTCTTT.